Following are 2 T cell receptor beta chains from one sample sequenced in a study of spatial heterogeneity in lung cancer. Time point denoted: blood at routine non-recurrence follow-up after resection. TCRdb recomputed calls from the 5' RACE reads with MiXCR, one row per CDR3 protein. The table has 72,000 or so distinct CDR3 sequences, 8% to 9.5% seen once. The material was PBMCs, obtained at follow-up. All receptors derive from a female donor with early-stage non-small cell lung cancer.

This clonotype occurred many times. The chain is built from TRBV20-1 and TRBJ1-5; no reliable D call. Trimming cost V 6 bases and J 2 bases, with 14 bases left between them. CDR1 is DFQATT and CDR2 is SNEGSKA in the germline V gene (reference sequence). This CDR3 spans 14 amino acids. Written as DNA, the CDR3 is TGCAGTGCCAACGGACTCAGCCGCAATCAGCCCCAGCATTTT. Its translation: CSANGLSRNQPQHF.

This clonotype was detected many times. The V and J genes are TRBV6-7 and TRBJ2-7, with D possibly TRBD2 on 5 matching bases. TRBV6-7 is an ORF; its function is uncertain. The V end was cut by 8 bases, the J end by 3 bases, with 17 bases between. The CDR3 spans 14 residues. The CDR3 here is CASGSRLHDYEQYF. Here the CDR3 DNA reads TGTGCCAGCGGCAGTAGACTACACGACTACGAGCAGTACTTC.